This T cell receptor (beta chain) was found in a study of blood T cell repertoires in COVID-19. Repertoires were generated with immunoSEQ multiplex PCR, while TCRdb's copy carries only in-frame clones and drops some. This table has about 170,000 clones, around 84% appearing once. The CDR3 loop spans 14 amino acids. Unmatched junction bases numbered 7, after V lost 5 bases and J lost 10 bases. Germline V lookup: CDR1 MGHDK, CDR2 SYGVNS. Specimen: peripheral blood. The receptor's source is a woman between 65 and 79 years old with COVID-19, enrolled during active disease. This rearrangement joins TRBV25-1 to TRBJ1-6, with 8 positions matching TRBD1. The CDR3 DNA follows: TGTGCCAGCAGTACACGACAGGGGATCTCACCCCTCCACTTT. Translated, it gives CASSTRQGISPLHF.